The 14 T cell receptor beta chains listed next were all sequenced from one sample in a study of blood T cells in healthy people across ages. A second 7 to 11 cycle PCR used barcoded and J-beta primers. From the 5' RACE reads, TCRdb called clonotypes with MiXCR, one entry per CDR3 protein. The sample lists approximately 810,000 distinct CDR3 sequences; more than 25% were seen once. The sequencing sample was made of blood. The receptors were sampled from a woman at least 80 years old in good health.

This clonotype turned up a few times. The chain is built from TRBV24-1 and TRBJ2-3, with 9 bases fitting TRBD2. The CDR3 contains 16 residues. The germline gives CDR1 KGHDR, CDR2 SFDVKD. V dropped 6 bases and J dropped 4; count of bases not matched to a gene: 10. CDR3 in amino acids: CATSLGGSGGADTQYF. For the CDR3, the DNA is TGTGCCACCAGTCTGGGGGGTAGCGGGGGCGCAGATACGCAGTATTTT.

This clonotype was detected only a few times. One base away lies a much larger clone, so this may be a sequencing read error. CDR3 sequence: CASRAAGGGNEQYF. The DNA for the CDR3 is TGTGCCAGCAGGGCAGCGGGGGGGGGCAATGAGCAGTACTTC. This chain connects TRBV7-2 to TRBJ2-5, with TRBD2 matching over 10 bases. Germline CDR1 and CDR2: SGHTA and FQGNSA. V dropped 6 bases and J dropped 11; count of bases not matched to a gene: 12. This CDR3 comprises 14 residues. Full variable domain (outside the CDR3, taken from reference TRBV7-2 and TRBJ2-5): GAGVSQSPSNKVTEKGKDVELRCDPISGHTALYWYRQSLGQGLEFLIYFQGNSAPDKSGLPSDRFSAERTGGSVSTLTIQRTQQEDSAVYLCASRAAGGGNEQYFGPGTRLLVL.

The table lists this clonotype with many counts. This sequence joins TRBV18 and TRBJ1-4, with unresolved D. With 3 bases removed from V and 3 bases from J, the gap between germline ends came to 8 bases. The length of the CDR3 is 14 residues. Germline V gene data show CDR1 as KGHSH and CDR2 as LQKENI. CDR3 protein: CASSPGLANEKLFF. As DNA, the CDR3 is TGTGCCAGCTCACCTGGGCTAGCTAATGAAAAACTGTTTTTT.

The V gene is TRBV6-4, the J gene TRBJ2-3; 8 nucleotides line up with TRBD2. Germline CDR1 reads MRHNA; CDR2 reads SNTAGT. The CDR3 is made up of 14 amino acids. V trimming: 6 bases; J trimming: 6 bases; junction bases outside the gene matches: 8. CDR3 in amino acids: CASRPAGESDTQYF. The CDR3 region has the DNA TGTGCCAGCAGACCAGCGGGGGAGTCCGATACGCAGTATTTT.

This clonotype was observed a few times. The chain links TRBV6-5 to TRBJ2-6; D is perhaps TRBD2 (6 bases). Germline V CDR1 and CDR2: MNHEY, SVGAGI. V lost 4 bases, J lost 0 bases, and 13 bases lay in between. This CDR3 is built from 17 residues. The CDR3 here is CASSFRLGISGANVLTF. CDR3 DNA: TGTGCCAGCAGTTTTAGACTAGGGATCTCTGGGGCCAACGTCCTGACTTTC.

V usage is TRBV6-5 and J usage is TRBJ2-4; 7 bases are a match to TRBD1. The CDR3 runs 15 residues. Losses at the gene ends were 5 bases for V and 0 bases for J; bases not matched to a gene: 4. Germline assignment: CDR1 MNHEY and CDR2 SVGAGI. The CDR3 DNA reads TGTGCCAGCAGTGGGACAGCCCTAGCCAAAAACATTCAGTACTTC. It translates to CASSGTALAKNIQYF.

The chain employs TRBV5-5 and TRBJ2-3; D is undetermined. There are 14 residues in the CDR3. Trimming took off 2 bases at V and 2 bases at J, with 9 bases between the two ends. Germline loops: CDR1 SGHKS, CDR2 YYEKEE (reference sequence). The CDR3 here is CASSLSQTTDTQYF. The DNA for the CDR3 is TGTGCCAGCAGCTTATCTCAGACCACAGATACGCAGTATTTT.

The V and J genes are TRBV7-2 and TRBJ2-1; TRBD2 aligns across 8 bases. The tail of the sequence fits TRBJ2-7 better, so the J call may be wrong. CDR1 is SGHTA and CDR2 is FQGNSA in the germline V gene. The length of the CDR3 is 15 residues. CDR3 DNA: TGTGCCAGCAGCTTAGCTAGCGGGATGTACAATGAGCAGTACTTC. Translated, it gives CASSLASGMYNEQYF.

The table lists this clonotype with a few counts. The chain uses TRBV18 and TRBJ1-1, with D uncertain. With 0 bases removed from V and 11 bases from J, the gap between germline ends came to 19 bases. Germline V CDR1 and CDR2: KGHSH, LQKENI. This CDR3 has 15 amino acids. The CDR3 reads CASSPPAATSLGAFF. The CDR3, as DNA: TGTGCCAGCTCACCACCAGCGGCAACATCCTTGGGGGCTTTCTTT.

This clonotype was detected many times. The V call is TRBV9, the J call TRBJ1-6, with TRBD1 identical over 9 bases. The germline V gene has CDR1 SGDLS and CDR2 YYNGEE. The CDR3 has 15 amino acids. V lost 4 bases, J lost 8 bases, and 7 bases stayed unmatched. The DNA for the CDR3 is TGTGCCAGCAGCCCTACGACAGGGGGGGATTCACCCCTCCACTTT. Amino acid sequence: CASSPTTGGDSPLHF.

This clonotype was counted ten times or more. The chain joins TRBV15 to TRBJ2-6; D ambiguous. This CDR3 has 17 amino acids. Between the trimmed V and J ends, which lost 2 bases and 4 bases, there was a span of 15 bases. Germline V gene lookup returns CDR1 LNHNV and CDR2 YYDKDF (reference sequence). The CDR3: CATSRPSFQVGANVLTF. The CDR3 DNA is TGTGCCACCAGCAGACCCTCATTCCAGGTGGGGGCCAACGTCCTGACTTTC.

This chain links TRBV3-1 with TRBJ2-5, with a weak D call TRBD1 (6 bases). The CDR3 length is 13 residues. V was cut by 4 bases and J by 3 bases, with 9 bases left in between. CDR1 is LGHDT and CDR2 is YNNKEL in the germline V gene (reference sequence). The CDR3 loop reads CASSRRDKETQYF. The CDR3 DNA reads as TGTGCCAGCAGCCGCCGGGACAAAGAGACCCAGTACTTC.

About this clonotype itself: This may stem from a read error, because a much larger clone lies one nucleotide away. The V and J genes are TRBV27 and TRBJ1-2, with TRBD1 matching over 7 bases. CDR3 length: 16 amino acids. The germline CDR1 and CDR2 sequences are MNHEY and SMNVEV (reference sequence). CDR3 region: CANSFPAGGRSYGYTF. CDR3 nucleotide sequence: TGTGCCAACAGTTTCCCAGCAGGGGGACGTAGCTATGGCTACACCTTC.

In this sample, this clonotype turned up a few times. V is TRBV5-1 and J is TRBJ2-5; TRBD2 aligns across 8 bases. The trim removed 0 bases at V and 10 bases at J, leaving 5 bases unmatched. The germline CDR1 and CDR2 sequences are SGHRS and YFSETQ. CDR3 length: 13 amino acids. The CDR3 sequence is CASSLVVGGDQYF. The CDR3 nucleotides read TGCGCCAGCAGCTTGGTCGTCGGGGGGGACCAGTACTTC.